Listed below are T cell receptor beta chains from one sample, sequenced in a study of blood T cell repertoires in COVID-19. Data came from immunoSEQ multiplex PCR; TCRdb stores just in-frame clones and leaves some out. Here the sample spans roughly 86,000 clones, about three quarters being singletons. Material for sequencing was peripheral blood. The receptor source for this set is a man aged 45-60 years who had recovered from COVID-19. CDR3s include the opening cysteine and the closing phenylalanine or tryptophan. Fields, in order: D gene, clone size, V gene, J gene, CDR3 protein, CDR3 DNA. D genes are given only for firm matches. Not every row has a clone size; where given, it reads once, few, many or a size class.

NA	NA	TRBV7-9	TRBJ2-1	CASSPPPRDSYNEQFF	TGTGCCAGCAGCCCCCCCCCGAGGGACTCCTACAATGAGCAGTTCTTC
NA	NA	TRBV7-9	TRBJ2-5	CASSLGLAHQETQYF	TGTGCCAGCAGCTTAGGGCTGGCACATCAAGAGACCCAGTACTTC
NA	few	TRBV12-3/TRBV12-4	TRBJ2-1	CASSVGGLYQFF	TGTGCCAGCAGCGTGGGGGGGCTTTATCAGTTCTTC
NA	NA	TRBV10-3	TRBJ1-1	CAITEDGSTEAFF	TGTGCCATCACCGAGGACGGGAGCACTGAAGCTTTCTTT
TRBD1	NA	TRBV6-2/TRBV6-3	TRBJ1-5	CASSNRGHGNQPQHF	TGTGCCAGCAGTAACAGGGGGCATGGCAATCAGCCCCAGCATTTT
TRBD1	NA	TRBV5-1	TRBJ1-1	CASSKGQDHTEAFF	TGCGCCAGCAGCAAGGGACAGGACCACACTGAAGCTTTCTTT
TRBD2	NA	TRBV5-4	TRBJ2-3	CASSLGLAGALEDTQYF	TGTGCCAGCAGCCTCGGACTAGCGGGCGCCTTGGAAGATACGCAGTATTTT
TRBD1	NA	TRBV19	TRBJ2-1	CASSTRDRGFNEQFF	TGTGCCAGTAGTACCCGGGACAGGGGGTTTAATGAGCAGTTCTTC
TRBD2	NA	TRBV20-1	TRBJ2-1	CSASIAGRYNEQFF	TGCAGTGCTAGTATAGCGGGCCGCTACAATGAGCAGTTCTTC
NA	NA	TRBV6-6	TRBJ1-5	CASSFYGDQPQHF	TGTGCCAGCAGTTTTTACGGGGATCAGCCCCAGCATTTT
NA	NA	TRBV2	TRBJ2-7	CASGQPSSYEQYF	TGTGCCAGCGGCCAGCCTAGCTCCTACGAGCAGTACTTC
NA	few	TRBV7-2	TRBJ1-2	CASSLRSGGDYGYTF	TGTGCCAGCAGCTTACGATCGGGCGGGGATTATGGCTACACCTTC
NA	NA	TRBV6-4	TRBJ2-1	CASSDSEGSYNEQFF	TGTGCCAGCAGTGACTCGGAGGGCTCCTACAATGAGCAGTTCTTC
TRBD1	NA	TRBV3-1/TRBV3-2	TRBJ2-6	CASSRPGGGTGPSGANVLTF	TGTGCCAGCAGCCGTCCCGGTGGGGGGACAGGGCCGTCTGGGGCCAACGTCCTGACTTTC
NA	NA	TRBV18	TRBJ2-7	CASSFGLSGGGYEQYF	TGTGCCAGCTCATTCGGTCTTAGCGGAGGAGGCTACGAGCAGTACTTC
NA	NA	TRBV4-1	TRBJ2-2	CASSPHPQGGTGELFF	TGCGCCAGCAGCCCCCACCCTCAGGGGGGCACCGGGGAGCTGTTTTTT